This is a list of T cell receptor beta chains from one sample in a study of shared clonotypes between healthy human individuals. TCRdb's copy holds only in-frame clones and misses some; the assay was immunoSEQ multiplex PCR. This sample has about 1.5 million clones, with around 97% found just once. The sample was naive CD4+ T cells sorted from blood. Receptor source: a man aged 30-40 years in good health. CDR3s include the opening cysteine and the closing phenylalanine or tryptophan. D genes are given only for firm matches. Only part of the rows carry a size: once, few, many, or a class if the clone is expanded.

J gene,V gene,clone size,D gene,CDR3 protein,CDR3 DNA
TRBJ1-3,TRBV18,-,-,CASTDNSGNTIYF,TGTGCCAGCACCGACAACTCTGGAAACACCATATATTTT
TRBJ1-2,TRBV14,-,-,CASSQDTVDYGYTF,TGTGCCAGCAGCCAAGATACCGTGGACTATGGCTACACCTTC
TRBJ2-7,TRBV7-2,-,TRBD1,CASSVRDSPYEQYF,TGTGCCAGCAGCGTCCGGGACAGCCCCTACGAGCAGTACTTC
TRBJ2-7,TRBV5-4,-,TRBD1,CASSLAKDRVSYEQYF,TGTGCCAGCAGCTTGGCTAAGGACAGGGTATCCTACGAGCAGTACTTC
TRBJ2-2,TRBV5-1,-,TRBD1,CASSQTGANTGELFF,TGCGCCAGCAGCCAGACAGGGGCGAACACCGGGGAGCTGTTTTTT
TRBJ2-3,TRBV19,-,-,CASTLGTELDTQYF,TGTGCCAGTACCCTAGGGACGGAGTTGGATACGCAGTATTTT
TRBJ2-2,TRBV11-2,-,-,CASRIRGNTGELFF,TGTGCCAGCAGGATCCGGGGAAACACCGGGGAGCTGTTTTTT
TRBJ1-1,TRBV5-1,once,-,CASSPDTFRAHF,TGCGCCAGCAGCCCTGACACGTTTAGGGCGCACTTT
TRBJ2-3,TRBV29-1,-,-,CSVGRDTDTQYF,TGCAGCGTTGGCAGGGACACAGATACGCAGTATTTT
TRBJ2-7,TRBV5-1,-,TRBD2,CASSYLKPGLAGGPLGGEQYF,TGCGCCAGCAGCTATTTGAAACCGGGACTAGCGGGAGGCCCTCTGGGGGGTGAGCAGTACTTC
TRBJ2-3,TRBV5-1,-,-,CASSFGVEDTQYF,TGCGCCAGCAGCTTCGGGGTAGAAGATACGCAGTATTTT
TRBJ2-7,TRBV2,-,TRBD2,CASTVTSDGEQYF,TGTGCCAGCACTGTGACTAGCGACGGCGAGCAGTACTTC
TRBJ2-3,TRBV6-6,-,-,CASSYSYRVVRDTQYF,TGTGCCAGCAGTTACTCATACAGGGTGGTGAGAGATACGCAGTATTTT
TRBJ2-7,TRBV2,-,TRBD2,CASSEALGLVRTF,TGTGCCAGCAGTGAAGCGCTAGGACTAGTCAGGACCTTC
TRBJ2-2,TRBV11-2,-,TRBD2,CASSLLSSGSGELFF,TGTGCCAGCAGCCTACTCTCTAGCGGTTCCGGGGAGCTGTTTTTT
TRBJ1-1,TRBV6-1,-,-,CASSDTGWTEAFF,TGTGCCAGCAGTGACACAGGGTGGACTGAAGCTTTCTTT